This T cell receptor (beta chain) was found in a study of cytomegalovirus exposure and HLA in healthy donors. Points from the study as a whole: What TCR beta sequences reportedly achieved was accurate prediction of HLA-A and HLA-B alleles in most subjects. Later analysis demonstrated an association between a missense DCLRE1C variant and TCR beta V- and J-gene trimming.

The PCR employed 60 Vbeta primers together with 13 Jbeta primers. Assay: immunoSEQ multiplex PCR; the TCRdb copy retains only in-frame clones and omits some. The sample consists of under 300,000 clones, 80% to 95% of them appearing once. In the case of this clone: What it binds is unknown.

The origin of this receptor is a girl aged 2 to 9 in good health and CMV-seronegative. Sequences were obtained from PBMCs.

The CDR3 DNA reads as TGTGCCAGCAGGACAACAGGGGCTGCGGCCTACGAGCAGTACTTC. This sequence encodes CASRTTGAAAYEQYF. This chain links TRBV2 with TRBJ2-7, with 7 bases aligning to TRBD1. V lost 6 bases, J lost 2 bases, and 10 bases stayed unmatched. Germline V CDR1 and CDR2: SNHLY, FYNNEI. The CDR3 contains 15 residues. Combining the CDR3 with reference TRBV2 and TRBJ2-7 gives the whole variable domain EPEVTQTPSHQVTQMGQEVILRCVPISNHLYFYWYRQILGQKVEFLVSFYNNEISEKSEIFDDQFSVERPDGSNFTLKIRSTKLEDSAMYFCASRTTGAAAYEQYFGPGTRLTVT.